These T cell receptor beta chains were read from a single sample in a study of blood T cell repertoires in COVID-19. Clones were sequenced by immunoSEQ multiplex PCR, and TCRdb holds only the in-frame ones, with some missing. The profile shows some 300,000 clones, nearly 90% of them singletons. Material for sequencing was peripheral blood. These receptors came from a middle-aged woman with COVID-19, enrolled during active disease. The CDR3 runs from the conserved cysteine through the conserved F or W. The D gene is left open where the match is weak. Some rows mark clone size as missing; the rest say once, few, many or name a class of expanded clone.

j_gene	d_gene	abundance	v_gene	CDR3aa	CDR3nt
TRBJ1-2	-	-	TRBV19	CASTAEQINYGYTF	TGTGCCAGTACTGCCGAACAGATAAACTATGGCTACACCTTC
TRBJ1-1	-	once	TRBV7-9	CASYFIHGENTEAFF	TGTGCCAGCTACTTCATTCACGGGGAGAACACTGAAGCTTTCTTT
TRBJ1-3	TRBD1	-	TRBV2	CASSRDRGLGGNTIYF	TGTGCCAGCAGTCGCGACAGGGGGCTAGGTGGAAACACCATATATTTT
TRBJ2-1	TRBD2	-	TRBV19	CASSILRLPGTSGPPSYNEQFF	TGTGCCAGTAGTATACTCCGCCTGCCCGGGACTAGCGGGCCTCCTTCCTACAATGAGCAGTTCTTC
TRBJ2-7	-	-	TRBV18	CASSPPGGKGYEQYF	TGTGCCAGCTCACCGCCTGGGGGGAAGGGCTACGAGCAGTACTTC
TRBJ2-7	TRBD1	-	TRBV29-1	CSVPGQGSFEQYF	TGCAGCGTCCCGGGACAGGGGTCTTTTGAGCAGTACTTC
TRBJ2-3	TRBD1	-	TRBV4-1	CASSRPGQGANTQYF	TGCGCCAGCAGCAGACCGGGACAGGGGGCAAATACGCAGTATTTT
TRBJ1-3	-	-	TRBV4-1	CASSQGRSYSGNTIYF	TGCGCCAGCAGCCAGGGCAGGTCATACTCTGGAAACACCATATATTTT
TRBJ2-7	TRBD2	many	TRBV3-1/TRBV3-2	CASSQVGGVGEQYF	TGTGCCAGCAGCCAAGTGGGAGGGGTAGGCGAGCAGTACTTC
TRBJ1-2	TRBD1	-	TRBV28	CASSRPGTGRNYGYTF	TGTGCCAGCAGTCGTCCCGGGACAGGGCGCAACTATGGCTACACCTTC
TRBJ1-1	TRBD1	-	TRBV28	CASSLLLGQGAEAFF	TGTGCCAGCAGTTTGTTGTTGGGACAGGGGGCTGAAGCTTTCTTT
TRBJ2-1	TRBD1	-	TRBV6-2/TRBV6-3	CASSSGTGSHEQFF	TGTGCCAGCAGCTCCGGGACAGGGAGCCATGAGCAGTTCTTC
TRBJ2-1	TRBD2	-	TRBV7-2	CASSLGLAASYNEQFF	TGTGCCAGCAGCTTAGGGCTAGCGGCTTCCTACAATGAGCAGTTCTTC
TRBJ2-7	-	-	TRBV28	CASRRDSYEQYF	TGTGCCAGCAGGCGGGACAGCTACGAGCAGTACTTC
TRBJ2-7	TRBD2	once	TRBV4-2	CASSHPRGSGGAYEQYF	TGTGCCAGCAGCCATCCCAGGGGAAGCGGGGGGGCCTACGAGCAGTACTTC
TRBJ1-3	-	-	TRBV27	CASSQLGGISGNTIYF	TGTGCCAGCAGCCAACTCGGGGGGATCTCTGGAAACACCATATATTTT
TRBJ1-1	-	-	TRBV7-9	CASSLVLGGEAFF	TGTGCCAGCAGCTTAGTATTAGGGGGTGAAGCTTTCTTT
TRBJ2-3	TRBD2	-	TRBV25-1	CASSLYPGLAGEDTQYF	TGTGCCAGCAGTTTATACCCGGGACTAGCGGGAGAAGATACGCAGTATTTT
TRBJ1-1	-	once	TRBV5-1	CASSLDGGQNTEAFF	TGCGCCAGCAGCTTGGACGGAGGCCAGAACACTGAAGCTTTCTTT
TRBJ1-1	-	-	TRBV7-3	CASSLRALGRTEAFF	TGTGCCAGCAGCTTACGGGCGTTGGGGCGCACTGAAGCTTTCTTT
TRBJ2-5	TRBD2	-	TRBV11-3	CASSLGLADQETQYF	TGTGCCAGCAGCTTAGGACTAGCGGATCAAGAGACCCAGTACTTC
TRBJ1-5	TRBD1	-	TRBV7-8	CASSPSSGTGNNQPQHF	TGTGCCAGCAGCCCATCGTCCGGGACAGGGAACAATCAGCCCCAGCATTTT
TRBJ1-2	-	-	TRBV15	CATSSARQQFISYTF	TGTGCCACCAGCAGTGCTAGACAGCAGTTTATCAGCTACACCTTC
TRBJ2-2	-	-	TRBV29-1	CSVVRSPGGLFF	TGCAGCGTGGTCAGGTCCCCAGGAGGGCTGTTTTTT
TRBJ2-3	TRBD2	-	TRBV2	CASSPTSGREGTDTQYF	TGTGCCAGCAGTCCGACTAGCGGGAGAGAGGGCACAGATACGCAGTATTTT
TRBJ1-2	-	-	TRBV4-2	CASSDYAGPRYGYTF	TGTGCCAGCAGCGACTACGCCGGTCCGAGGTATGGCTACACCTTC
TRBJ2-7	TRBD2	-	TRBV28	CASSFPLASTYEQYF	TGTGCCAGCAGTTTCCCACTAGCGTCAACCTACGAGCAGTACTTC
TRBJ1-5	-	-	TRBV6-5	CASSSGQTFQPQHF	TGTGCCAGCAGTTCCGGACAGACTTTCCAGCCCCAGCATTTT
TRBJ2-1	TRBD2	-	TRBV10-3	CAIRSGGARNEQFF	TGTGCCATCAGGAGCGGGGGGGCCAGAAATGAGCAGTTCTTC
TRBJ2-1	-	-	TRBV29-1	CSVEGAGLTYLEQFF	TGCAGCGTTGAAGGTGCGGGGTTAACTTATCTTGAGCAGTTCTTC
TRBJ2-3	TRBD2	once	TRBV2	CASSPNAGGITDTQYF	TGTGCCAGCAGCCCCAACGCGGGAGGTATCACAGATACGCAGTATTTT
TRBJ2-7	TRBD1	few	TRBV7-3	CASSFGQGYEQYF	TGTGCCAGCAGCTTCGGACAGGGATACGAGCAGTACTTC
TRBJ2-3	TRBD1	-	TRBV15	CATGTGVGTDTQYF	TGTGCCACCGGAACAGGGGTAGGGACAGATACGCAGTATTTT
TRBJ2-1	-	-	TRBV9	CASSVWGVDYNEQFF	TGTGCCAGCAGCGTTTGGGGGGTTGACTACAATGAGCAGTTCTTC
TRBJ1-3	-	once	TRBV27	CASSSSLSGNTIYF	TGTGCCAGCAGTTCCTCCCTCTCTGGAAACACCATATATTTT
TRBJ1-5	TRBD1	-	TRBV27	CASSFSGGRFNQPQHF	TGTGCCAGCAGTTTTTCAGGGGGCCGTTTCAATCAGCCCCAGCATTTT
TRBJ2-3	TRBD2	-	TRBV7-7	CASSSGTSGGTDTQYF	TGTGCTAGCAGTTCCGGGACTAGCGGGGGCACAGATACGCAGTATTTT
TRBJ1-1	TRBD1	-	TRBV10-3	CAIRKTGGEAFF	TGTGCCATCCGCAAGACAGGGGGCGAAGCTTTCTTT
TRBJ2-5	-	-	TRBV5-4	CASSRDYQETQYF	TGTGCCAGCAGCCGAGACTACCAAGAGACCCAGTACTTC
TRBJ2-1	TRBD2	-	TRBV28	CASSWGTSRYNEQFF	TGTGCCAGCAGTTGGGGGACTAGCAGATACAATGAGCAGTTCTTC
TRBJ1-3	TRBD1	-	TRBV18	CASSPRDRVDGNTIYF	TGTGCCAGCTCACCCAGGGACAGGGTAGACGGAAACACCATATATTTT
TRBJ2-5	TRBD2	-	TRBV27	CASSLVSGGGETQYF	TGTGCCAGCAGTTTGGTGTCGGGAGGGGGGGAGACCCAGTACTTC
TRBJ1-4	-	-	TRBV4-3	CASSQDLAALGEKLFF	TGCGCCAGCAGCCAAGATCTGGCAGCGCTTGGGGAAAAACTGTTTTTT
TRBJ2-2	TRBD2	few	TRBV28	CASSIGLAGPSGELFF	TGTGCCAGCAGTATAGGACTAGCGGGTCCGTCCGGGGAGCTGTTTTTT
TRBJ1-6	-	once	TRBV5-6	CASSLVGRGNSPLHF	TGTGCCAGCAGCTTGGTTGGCAGGGGTAATTCACCCCTCCACTTT
TRBJ2-2	TRBD2	-	TRBV5-1	CASSLGLAGAGELFF	TGCGCCAGCAGCTTGGGCCTAGCGGGGGCCGGGGAGCTGTTTTTT
TRBJ1-2	TRBD1	-	TRBV4-2	CASSQDPGGRSYGYTF	TGTGCCAGCAGCCAAGACCCAGGGGGCAGGAGCTATGGCTACACCTTC
TRBJ2-2	-	-	TRBV30	CAWSVARVAGELFF	TGTGCCTGGAGTGTGGCCAGGGTTGCCGGGGAGCTGTTTTTT
TRBJ1-1	-	-	TRBV7-9	CASTPDSSYTEAFF	TGTGCCAGCACCCCGGACAGTTCCTACACTGAAGCTTTCTTT
TRBJ2-7	-	few	TRBV6-1	CASSEVSASTYEQYF	TGTGCCAGCAGTGAAGTGTCAGCGTCTACCTACGAGCAGTACTTC
TRBJ2-1	-	-	TRBV19	CASRTRDFYNEQFF	TGTGCCAGTAGGACGAGGGATTTTTACAATGAGCAGTTCTTC
TRBJ2-7	TRBD1	-	TRBV27	CASTSEGADEQYF	TGTGCCAGCACCTCTGAGGGGGCCGACGAGCAGTACTTC